Sequencing of this T cell receptor beta chain was carried out in a study of cytomegalovirus exposure and HLA in healthy donors. A word on this clone: The antigen remains unidentified.

Broader study findings: Later genetic work tied a missense DCLRE1C variant to beta-chain V and J trimming.

PCR used 60 Vbeta primers and 13 Jbeta primers. Clones were read by immunoSEQ multiplex PCR, and TCRdb kept only the in-frame ones, dropping some. The table lists about 130,000 clones, roughly 76% of them singletons. Trimming stripped 6 bases from V and 1 base from J, with 18 bases between. Germline V gene sequence: CDR1 ENHRY, CDR2 SYGVKD. The CDR3 has 16 residues. Source material: PBMCs. The rearrangement joins TRBV10-3 to TRBJ1-1; D possibly corresponds to TRBD1 (6 bases). This TCR was recovered from a woman between 55 and 75 years old in good health and CMV-seropositive. The CDR3 region has the DNA TGTGCCATCAGAGATTCGACAGGAAGGTCGAACACTGAAGCTTTCTTT. It encodes CAIRDSTGRSNTEAFF.